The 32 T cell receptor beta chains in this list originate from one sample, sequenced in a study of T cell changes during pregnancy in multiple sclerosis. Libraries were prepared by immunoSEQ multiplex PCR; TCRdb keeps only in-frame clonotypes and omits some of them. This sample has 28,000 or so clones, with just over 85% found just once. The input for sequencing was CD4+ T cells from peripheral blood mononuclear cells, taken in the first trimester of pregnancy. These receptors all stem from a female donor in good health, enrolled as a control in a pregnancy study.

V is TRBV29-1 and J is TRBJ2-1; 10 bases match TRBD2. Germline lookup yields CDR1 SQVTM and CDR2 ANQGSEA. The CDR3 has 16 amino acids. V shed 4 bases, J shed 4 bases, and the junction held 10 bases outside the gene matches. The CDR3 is CSVGFWISGGYNEQFF. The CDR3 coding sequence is TGCAGCGTTGGCTTTTGGATTAGCGGGGGGTACAATGAGCAGTTCTTC.

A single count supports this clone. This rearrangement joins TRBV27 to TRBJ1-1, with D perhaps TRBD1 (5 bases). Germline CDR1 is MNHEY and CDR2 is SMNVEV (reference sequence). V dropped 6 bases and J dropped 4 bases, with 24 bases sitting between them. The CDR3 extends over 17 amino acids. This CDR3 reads CASSIRLFRGGSTEAFF. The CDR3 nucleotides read TGTGCCAGCAGCATCAGGCTCTTTCGGGGGGGTAGCACTGAAGCTTTCTTT.

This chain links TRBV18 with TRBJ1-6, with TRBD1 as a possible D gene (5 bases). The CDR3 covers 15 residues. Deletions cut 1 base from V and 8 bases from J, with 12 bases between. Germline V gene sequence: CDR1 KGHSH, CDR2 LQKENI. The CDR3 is CASSPRPIGDSPLHF. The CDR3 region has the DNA TGTGCCAGCTCACCACGGCCGATAGGGGATTCACCCCTCCACTTT.

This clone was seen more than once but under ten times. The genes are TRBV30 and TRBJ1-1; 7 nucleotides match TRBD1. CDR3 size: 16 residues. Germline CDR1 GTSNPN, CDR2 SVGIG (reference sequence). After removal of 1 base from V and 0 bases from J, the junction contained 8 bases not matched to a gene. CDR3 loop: CAWSGFRGDMNTEAFF. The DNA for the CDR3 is TGTGCCTGGAGTGGATTCAGGGGGGATATGAACACTGAAGCTTTCTTT.

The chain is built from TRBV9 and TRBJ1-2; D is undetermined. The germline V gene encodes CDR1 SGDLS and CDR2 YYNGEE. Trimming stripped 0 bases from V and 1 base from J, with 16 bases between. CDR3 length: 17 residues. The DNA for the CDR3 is TGTGCCAGCAGCGTAGGTGGGCAGATAAACTTTAACTATGGCTACACCTTC. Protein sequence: CASSVGGQINFNYGYTF.

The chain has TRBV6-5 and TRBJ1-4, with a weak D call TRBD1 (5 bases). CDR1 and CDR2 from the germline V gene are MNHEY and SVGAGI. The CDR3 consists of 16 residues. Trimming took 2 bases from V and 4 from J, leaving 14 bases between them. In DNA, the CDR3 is TGTGCCAGCAGTTACACCTCAGGGAACCTTAATGAAAAACTGTTTTTT. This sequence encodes CASSYTSGNLNEKLFF.

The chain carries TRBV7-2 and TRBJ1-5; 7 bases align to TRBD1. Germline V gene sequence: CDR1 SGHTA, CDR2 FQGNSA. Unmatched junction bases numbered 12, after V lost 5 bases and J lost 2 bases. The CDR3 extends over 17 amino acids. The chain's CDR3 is CASSRDRDLRGNQPQHF. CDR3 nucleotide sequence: TGTGCCAGCAGCAGAGACAGGGACCTTAGGGGCAATCAGCCCCAGCATTTT.

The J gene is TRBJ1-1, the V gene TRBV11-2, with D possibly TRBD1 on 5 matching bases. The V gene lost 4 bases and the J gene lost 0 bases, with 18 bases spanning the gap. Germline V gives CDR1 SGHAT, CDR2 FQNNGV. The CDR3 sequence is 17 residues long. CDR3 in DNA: TGTGCCAGCAGCTCACTAACCCCTTCGGGGGTGAACACTGAAGCTTTCTTT. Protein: CASSSLTPSGVNTEAFF. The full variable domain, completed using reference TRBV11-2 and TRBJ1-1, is EAGVAQSPRYKIIEKRQSVAFWCNPISGHATLYWYQQILGQGPKLLIQFQNNGVVDDSQLPKDRFSAERLKGVDSTLKIQPAKLEDSAVYLCASSSLTPSGVNTEAFFGQGTRLTVV.

CDR3 in amino acids: CASSDFAGTYEQYF. The CDR3 nucleotides are TGTGCCAGCAGTGATTTTGCAGGGACTTACGAGCAGTACTTC. The chain combines TRBV6-1 with TRBJ2-7, with a tentative D call TRBD2 (6 bases). V was trimmed by 3 bases and J by 4 bases, leaving 13 bases between them. The CDR3 covers 14 residues. Germline loops: CDR1 MNHNS, CDR2 SASEGT.

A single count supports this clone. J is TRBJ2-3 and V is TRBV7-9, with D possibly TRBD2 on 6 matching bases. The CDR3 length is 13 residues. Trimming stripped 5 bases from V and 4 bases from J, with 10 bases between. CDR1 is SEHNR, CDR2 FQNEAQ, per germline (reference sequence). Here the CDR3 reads CASSRAGPDTQYF. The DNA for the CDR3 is TGTGCCAGCAGCCGCGCGGGGCCAGATACGCAGTATTTT.

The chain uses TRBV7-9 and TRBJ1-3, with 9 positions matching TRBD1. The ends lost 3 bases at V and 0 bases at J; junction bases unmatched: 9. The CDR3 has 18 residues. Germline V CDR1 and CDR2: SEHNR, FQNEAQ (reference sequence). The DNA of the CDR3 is TGTGCCAGCAGCTTCGGGACAGGGCGGCCTTCCTCTGGAAACACCATATATTTT. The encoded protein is CASSFGTGRPSSGNTIYF.

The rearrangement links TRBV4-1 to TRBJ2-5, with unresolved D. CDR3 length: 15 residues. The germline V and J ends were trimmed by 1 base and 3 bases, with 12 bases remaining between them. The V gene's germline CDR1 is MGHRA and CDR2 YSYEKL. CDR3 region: CASSQVATSEETQYF. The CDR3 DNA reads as TGCGCCAGCAGCCAAGTCGCGACAAGTGAAGAGACCCAGTACTTC.

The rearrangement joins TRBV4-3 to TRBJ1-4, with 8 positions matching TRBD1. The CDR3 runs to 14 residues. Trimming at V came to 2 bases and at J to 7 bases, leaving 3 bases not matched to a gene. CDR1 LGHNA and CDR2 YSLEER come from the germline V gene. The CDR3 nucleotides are TGCGCCAGCAGCCAAACAGGGGGGACTGAAAAACTGTTTTTT. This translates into CASSQTGGTEKLFF.

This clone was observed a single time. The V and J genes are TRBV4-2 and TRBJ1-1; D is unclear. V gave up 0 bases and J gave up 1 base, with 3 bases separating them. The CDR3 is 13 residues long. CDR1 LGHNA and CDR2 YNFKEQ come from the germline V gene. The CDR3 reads CASSQERNTEAFF. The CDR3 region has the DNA TGTGCCAGCAGCCAAGAGAGGAACACTGAAGCTTTCTTT.

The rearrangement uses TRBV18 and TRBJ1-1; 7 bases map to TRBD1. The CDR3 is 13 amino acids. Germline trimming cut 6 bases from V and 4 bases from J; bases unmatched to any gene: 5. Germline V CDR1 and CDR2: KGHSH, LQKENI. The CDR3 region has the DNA TGTGCCAGCTCCACAGGGGAAGGCACTGAAGCTTTCTTT. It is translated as CASSTGEGTEAFF.

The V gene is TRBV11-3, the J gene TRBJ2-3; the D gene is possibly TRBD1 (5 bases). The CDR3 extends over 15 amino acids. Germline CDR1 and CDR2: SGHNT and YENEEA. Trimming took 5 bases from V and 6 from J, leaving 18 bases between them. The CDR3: CASSRDQGRRDTQYF. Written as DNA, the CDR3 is TGTGCCAGCAGCCGCGATCAGGGTAGACGGGATACGCAGTATTTT. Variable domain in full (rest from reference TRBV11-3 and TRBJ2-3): EAGVVQSPRYKIIEKKQPVAFWCNPISGHNTLYWYLQNLGQGPELLIRYENEEAVDDSQLPKDRFSAERLKGVDSTLKIQPAELGDSAVYLCASSRDQGRRDTQYFGPGTRLTVL.

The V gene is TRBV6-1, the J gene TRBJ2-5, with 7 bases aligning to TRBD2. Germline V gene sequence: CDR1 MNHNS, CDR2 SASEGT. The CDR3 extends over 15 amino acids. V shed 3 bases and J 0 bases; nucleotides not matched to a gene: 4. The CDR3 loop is CASSDQRGYQETQYF. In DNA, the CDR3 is TGTGCCAGCAGTGACCAGCGGGGCTACCAAGAGACCCAGTACTTC.

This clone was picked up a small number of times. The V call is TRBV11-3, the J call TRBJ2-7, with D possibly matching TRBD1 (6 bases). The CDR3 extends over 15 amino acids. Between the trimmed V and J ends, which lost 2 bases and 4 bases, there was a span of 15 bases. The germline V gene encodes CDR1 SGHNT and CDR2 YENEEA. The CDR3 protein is CASSLSGAGAYEQYF. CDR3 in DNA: TGTGCCAGCAGCTTAAGTGGGGCAGGGGCGTACGAGCAGTACTTC.

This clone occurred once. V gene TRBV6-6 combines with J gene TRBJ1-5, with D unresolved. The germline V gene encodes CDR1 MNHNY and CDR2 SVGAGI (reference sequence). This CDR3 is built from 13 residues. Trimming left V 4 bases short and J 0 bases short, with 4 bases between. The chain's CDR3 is CASSSYSNQPQHF. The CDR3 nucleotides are TGTGCCAGCAGTTCGTATAGCAATCAGCCCCAGCATTTT.

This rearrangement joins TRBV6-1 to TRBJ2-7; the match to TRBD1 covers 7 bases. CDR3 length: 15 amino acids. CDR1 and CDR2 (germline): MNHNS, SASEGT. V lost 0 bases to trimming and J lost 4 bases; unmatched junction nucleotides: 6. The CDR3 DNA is TGTGCCAGCAGTGAAGCGCAGACAGGGATATACGAGCAGTACTTC. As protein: CASSEAQTGIYEQYF.

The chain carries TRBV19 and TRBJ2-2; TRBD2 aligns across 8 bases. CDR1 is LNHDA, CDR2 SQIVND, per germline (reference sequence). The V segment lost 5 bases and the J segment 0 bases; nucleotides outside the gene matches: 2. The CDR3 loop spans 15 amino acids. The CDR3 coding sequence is TGTGCCAGTAGTCTTAGCGGGGCGAACACCGGGGAGCTGTTTTTT. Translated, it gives CASSLSGANTGELFF. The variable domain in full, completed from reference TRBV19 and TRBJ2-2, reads DGGITQSPKYLFRKEGQNVTLSCEQNLNHDAMYWYRQDPGQGLRLIYYSQIVNDFQKGDIAEGYSVSREKKESFPLTVTSAQKNPTAFYLCASSLSGANTGELFFGEGSRLTVL.

CDR3 sequence reads: CATSNGRYQPQHF. Written as DNA, the CDR3 is TGTGCCACCAGCAACGGGAGGTATCAGCCCCAGCATTTT. The V gene is TRBV15, the J gene TRBJ1-5, with D unclear. V was clipped by 4 bases and J by 5 bases, with 9 bases between them. Germline V CDR1 and CDR2: LNHNV, YYDKDF (reference sequence). CDR3 length equals 13 residues.

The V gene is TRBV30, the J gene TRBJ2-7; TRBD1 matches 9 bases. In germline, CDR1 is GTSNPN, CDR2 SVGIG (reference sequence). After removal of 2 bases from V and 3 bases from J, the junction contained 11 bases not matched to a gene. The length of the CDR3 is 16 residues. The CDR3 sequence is CAWSWGLGTGYYEQYF. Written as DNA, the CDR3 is TGTGCCTGGAGTTGGGGCCTGGGGACAGGGTACTACGAGCAGTACTTC.

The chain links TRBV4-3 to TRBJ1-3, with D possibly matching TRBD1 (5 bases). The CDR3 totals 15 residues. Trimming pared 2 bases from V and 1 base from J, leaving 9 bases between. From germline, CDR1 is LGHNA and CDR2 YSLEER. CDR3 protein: CASSQQGVSGNTIYF. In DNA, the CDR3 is TGCGCCAGCAGCCAACAGGGTGTTTCTGGAAACACCATATATTTT.

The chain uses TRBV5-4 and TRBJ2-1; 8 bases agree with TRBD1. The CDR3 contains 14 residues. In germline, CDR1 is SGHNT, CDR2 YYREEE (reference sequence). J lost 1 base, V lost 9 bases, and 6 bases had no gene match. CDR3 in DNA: TGTGCCATAGGACAGGGTCAATCCTACAATGAGCAGTTCTTC. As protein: CAIGQGQSYNEQFF.

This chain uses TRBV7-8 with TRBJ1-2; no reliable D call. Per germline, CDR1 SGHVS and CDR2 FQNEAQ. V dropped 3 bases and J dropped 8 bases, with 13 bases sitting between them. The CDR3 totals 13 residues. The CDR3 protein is CASSLRTGGGYTF. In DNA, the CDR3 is TGTGCCAGCAGCTTGAGGACCGGCGGGGGCTACACCTTC.

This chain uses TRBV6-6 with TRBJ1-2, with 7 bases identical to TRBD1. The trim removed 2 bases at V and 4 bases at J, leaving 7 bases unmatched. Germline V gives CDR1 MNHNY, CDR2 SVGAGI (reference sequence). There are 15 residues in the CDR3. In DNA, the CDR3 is TGTGCCAGCAGTTACAAAAACCGGGACAGCTATGGCTACACCTTC. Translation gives CASSYKNRDSYGYTF.

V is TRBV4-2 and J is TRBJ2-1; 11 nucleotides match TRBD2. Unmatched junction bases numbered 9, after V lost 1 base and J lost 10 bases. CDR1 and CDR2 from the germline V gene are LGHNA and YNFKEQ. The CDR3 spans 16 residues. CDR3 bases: TGTGCCAGCAGCCAAGGGAGAACTAGCGGGGGAGACGAGCAGTTCTTC. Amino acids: CASSQGRTSGGDEQFF.

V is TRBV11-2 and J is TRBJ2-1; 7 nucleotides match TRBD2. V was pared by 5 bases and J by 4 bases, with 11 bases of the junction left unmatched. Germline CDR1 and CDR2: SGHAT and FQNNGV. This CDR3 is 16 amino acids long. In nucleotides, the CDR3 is TGTGCCAGCAGCCACCATGCGGGGGTATCTTACAATGAGCAGTTCTTC. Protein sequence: CASSHHAGVSYNEQFF. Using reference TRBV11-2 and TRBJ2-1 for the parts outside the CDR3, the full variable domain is EAGVAQSPRYKIIEKRQSVAFWCNPISGHATLYWYQQILGQGPKLLIQFQNNGVVDDSQLPKDRFSAERLKGVDSTLKIQPAKLEDSAVYLCASSHHAGVSYNEQFFGPGTRLTVL.

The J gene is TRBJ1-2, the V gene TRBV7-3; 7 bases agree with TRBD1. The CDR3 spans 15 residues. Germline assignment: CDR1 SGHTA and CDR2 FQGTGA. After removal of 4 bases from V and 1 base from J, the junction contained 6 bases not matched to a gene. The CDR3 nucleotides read TGTGCCAGCAGCTCTACAGGGGCTCTTAACTATGGCTACACCTTC. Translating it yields CASSSTGALNYGYTF.

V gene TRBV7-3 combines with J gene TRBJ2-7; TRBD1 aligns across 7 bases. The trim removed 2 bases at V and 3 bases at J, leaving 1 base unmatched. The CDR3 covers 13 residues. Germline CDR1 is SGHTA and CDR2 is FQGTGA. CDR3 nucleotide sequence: TGTGCCAGCAGCTTAGGGGACAGCTACGAGCAGTACTTC. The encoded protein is CASSLGDSYEQYF.

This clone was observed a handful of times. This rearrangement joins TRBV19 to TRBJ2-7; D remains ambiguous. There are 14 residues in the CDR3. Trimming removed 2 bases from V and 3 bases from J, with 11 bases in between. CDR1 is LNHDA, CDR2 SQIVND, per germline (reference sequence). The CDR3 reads CASSIRHFDYEQYF. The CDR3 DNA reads TGTGCCAGTAGTATAAGACATTTCGACTACGAGCAGTACTTC.